Listed here are 15 T cell receptor beta chains from one sample, sequenced in a study of shared clonotypes between healthy human individuals. Data came from immunoSEQ multiplex PCR; TCRdb stores just in-frame clones and leaves some out. The table includes 1.5 million to 2.5 million clones, roughly 94% detected once. Naive CD8 cells lacked CD45RO and underwent positive selection for CCR7, leaving out terminally differentiated effector memory CD45RA+ cells. The sample taken for sequencing was naive CD8+ T cells sorted from blood. Receptors originate from a man aged 18 to 30 in good health.

Comments on this clone: This sample also contains other DNA sequences that code for the same CDR3. The rearrangement uses TRBV7-8 and TRBJ2-2; D uncertain. The CDR3 loop spans 11 amino acids. Looked up from germline, CDR1 is SGHVS and CDR2 is FQNEAQ. V lost 2 bases and J lost 5, with 0 bases in between. DNA for the CDR3: TGTGCCAGCAGCTTAACCGGGGAGCTGTTTTTT. Translated, it gives CASSLTGELFF.

This chain joins TRBV19 and TRBJ2-7, with D unclear. V was trimmed by 4 bases and J by 3 bases, leaving 7 bases between them. CDR3 length: 12 amino acids. Germline CDR1 and CDR2: LNHDA and SQIVND (reference sequence). The DNA for the CDR3 is TGTGCCAGTAGTAAGCCAGGCTACGAGCAGTACTTC. This gives the protein CASSKPGYEQYF.

V and J are TRBV30 and TRBJ2-7; TRBD1 matches 10 bases. Germline CDR1 is GTSNPN and CDR2 is SVGIG (reference sequence). CDR3 length: 13 amino acids. Trimming took 5 bases from V and 3 from J; bases not matched to a gene: 4. The CDR3 spells CAWAGDRGYEQYF. Here the CDR3 DNA reads TGTGCCTGGGCCGGGGACAGGGGCTACGAGCAGTACTTC.

As for this clone: This sample includes further DNA sequences coding for the same CDR3. V is TRBV7-9 and J is TRBJ2-3; D is unresolved. This CDR3 has 13 amino acids. V was trimmed by 5 bases and J by 3 bases, leaving 9 bases between them. Germline-derived CDR1 and CDR2 are SEHNR and FQNEAQ (reference sequence). The CDR3 region has the DNA TGTGCCAGCAGCCCTCCCGTAACAGATACGCAGTATTTT. It specifies CASSPPVTDTQYF.

The chain combines TRBV4-3 with TRBJ2-3, with D uncertain. Germline CDR1 reads LGHNA; CDR2 reads YSLEER. The CDR3 loop spans 15 amino acids. Between the trimmed V and J ends, which lost 3 bases and 3 bases, there was a span of 13 bases. CDR3 coding DNA: TGCGCCAGCAGCCAGCTCTCATTTAGTACAGATACGCAGTATTTT. This translates into CASSQLSFSTDTQYF.

The chain links TRBV4-3 to TRBJ1-4; D unresolved. The germline V and J ends were trimmed by 4 bases and 0 bases, with 9 bases remaining between them. Germline assignment: CDR1 LGHNA and CDR2 YSLEER. The CDR3 sequence is 15 residues long. The CDR3 loop is CASSRIYATNEKLFF. Written as DNA, the CDR3 is TGCGCCAGCAGCCGAATTTATGCAACTAATGAAAAACTGTTTTTT.

The chain combines TRBV5-8 with TRBJ2-7; TRBD2 agrees at 10 bases. CDR3 length: 15 amino acids. V shed 4 bases and J 0 bases; nucleotides not matched to a gene: 4. Germline assignment: CDR1 SGHTS and CDR2 YDEGEE. In DNA, the CDR3 is TGTGCCAGCAGCCGTAGCGGGAGGTACTCCTACGAGCAGTACTTC. Amino acid sequence: CASSRSGRYSYEQYF. The variable domain in full, completed from reference TRBV5-8 and TRBJ2-7, reads EAGVTQSPTHLIKTRGQQATLRCSPISGHTSVYWYQQALGLGLQFLLWYDEGEERNRGNFPPRFSGRQFPNYSSELNVNALELEDSALYLCASSRSGRYSYEQYFGPGTRLTVT.

The chain uses TRBV27 and TRBJ1-2, with D hard to call. CDR1 and CDR2 (germline): MNHEY, SMNVEV (reference sequence). The CDR3 totals 13 residues. V shed 6 bases and J shed 7 bases, with 15 bases lying between them. CDR3 sequence (DNA): TGTGCCAGCAGGGAGAGCGGTTTGAGTGGCTACACCTTC. Protein product: CASRESGLSGYTF.

This chain connects TRBV5-4 to TRBJ2-5, with TRBD2 identical over 14 bases. The V and J ends lost 3 bases and 1 base, in that order; junction bases with no gene match: 2. CDR1 and CDR2 from the germline V gene are SGHNT and YYREEE (reference sequence). The CDR3 length is 16 residues. CDR3 sequence (DNA): TGTGCCAGCAGCTGGGGACTAGCGGGGGTCCAAGAGACCCAGTACTTC. Translated, it gives CASSWGLAGVQETQYF.

The rearrangement joins TRBV4-3 to TRBJ2-7, with D perhaps TRBD1 or TRBD2 (6 bases each). Germline-derived CDR1 and CDR2 are LGHNA and YSLEER. Trimming shortened V by 0 bases and J by 6 bases, and 9 bases separated the two germline ends. This CDR3 comprises 13 residues. The CDR3 is CASSQDRGVEQYF. CDR3 in DNA: TGCGCCAGCAGCCAAGATAGGGGGGTCGAGCAGTACTTC.

V gene TRBV15 combines with J gene TRBJ2-1, with D perhaps TRBD2 (6 bases). The germline V and J ends were trimmed by 11 bases and 2 bases, with 13 bases remaining between them. Germline V gene data show CDR1 as LNHNV and CDR2 as YYDKDF (reference sequence). There are 13 residues in the CDR3. The CDR3 loop reads CASSASAYNEQFF. DNA of the CDR3: TGTGCCTCCTCGGCTAGCGCCTACAATGAGCAGTTCTTC.

V and J are TRBV2 and TRBJ2-1, with TRBD2 identical over 9 bases. CDR3 size: 15 residues. CDR1 is SNHLY, CDR2 FYNNEI, per germline. V trimming: 10 bases; J trimming: 2 bases; junction bases outside the gene matches: 9. The CDR3 nucleotides read TGTGCCACCCCGACTAGCGGCAAGACCTACAATGAGCAGTTCTTC. It codes for CATPTSGKTYNEQFF.

V and J are TRBV6-1 and TRBJ2-2; D call uncertain. Looked up from germline, CDR1 is MNHNS and CDR2 is SASEGT. This CDR3 contains 16 residues. Trimming pared 2 bases from V and 2 bases from J, leaving 12 bases between. The CDR3: CASSETADLNTGELFF. The CDR3 bases are TGTGCCAGCAGTGAAACGGCCGATCTCAACACCGGGGAGCTGTTTTTT.

Concerning this clone itself: The sample holds other DNA sequences that translate to the same CDR3. V is TRBV27 and J is TRBJ2-7; TRBD1 agrees at 7 bases. V lost 2 bases and J lost 1; bases outside the gene matches: 2. Germline-derived CDR1 and CDR2 are MNHEY and SMNVEV (reference sequence). CDR3 length: 14 residues. The CDR3 sequence: CASSLQGVSYEQYF. The CDR3 nucleotides are TGTGCCAGCAGTTTACAGGGGGTATCCTACGAGCAGTACTTC.

This clone was seen only once. The chain carries TRBV2 and TRBJ2-3; D remains ambiguous. The CDR3 sequence is 12 residues long. Germline V gene lookup returns CDR1 SNHLY and CDR2 FYNNEI. The V gene lost 6 bases and the J gene lost 2 bases, with 6 bases spanning the gap. CDR3 region: CASRGHTDTQYF. The CDR3 DNA reads as TGTGCCAGCAGGGGCCACACAGATACGCAGTATTTT.